These 4 T cell receptor beta chains originate from one sample sequenced in a study of long-term antiretroviral therapy in people with HIV. Assay version v3.0 of immunoSEQ was used, and it was run at survey level. Libraries were prepared by immunoSEQ multiplex PCR; TCRdb keeps only in-frame clonotypes and omits some of them. The sample lists 20,000 to 30,000 clones, around three quarters seen once, with 9% to 10% in the top ten. The sequencing here drew on unsorted PBMCs, taken 1.2 years after starting antiretroviral therapy. The receptor source for this set is a woman between 40 and 55 years old with HIV.

This chain uses TRBV11-3 with TRBJ2-2, with a tentative D call TRBD1 (5 bases). This CDR3 has 15 amino acids. Germline-derived CDR1 and CDR2 are SGHNT and YENEEA. Trimming pared 6 bases from V and 6 bases from J, leaving 17 bases between. CDR3 DNA sequence: TGTGCCAGCAGAGCTTACGACAGTAAGGCCGGGGAGCTGTTTTTT. Its protein is CASRAYDSKAGELFF.

The rearrangement uses TRBV7-9 and TRBJ1-6, with 7 bases lining up with TRBD1. The CDR3 length is 15 residues. Per germline, CDR1 SEHNR and CDR2 FQNEAQ (reference sequence). Trimming took 4 bases from V and 8 from J; bases not matched to a gene: 8. CDR3 bases: TGTGCCAGCAGCTACAGGGGCGGGAGGGATTCACCCCTCCACTTT. This encodes CASSYRGGRDSPLHF.

CDR3 DNA: TGTGCCAGCAGTTCAATCGCCGGGACGGGGAGCACAGATACGCAGTATTTT. It yields the protein CASSSIAGTGSTDTQYF. The chain recombines TRBV11-2 with TRBJ2-3, with D perhaps TRBD1 or TRBD2 (5 bases each). Germline V gives CDR1 SGHAT, CDR2 FQNNGV. This CDR3 contains 17 residues. Between the trimmed V and J ends, which lost 6 bases and 0 bases, there was a span of 19 bases.

The J gene is TRBJ2-3, the V gene TRBV9, with D hard to call. Trimming shortened V by 1 base and J by 1 base, and 4 bases separated the two germline ends. The CDR3 has 13 amino acids. CDR1 is SGDLS, CDR2 YYNGEE, per germline. The CDR3, as DNA: TGTGCCAGCAGCGTAAGGGGCACAGATACGCAGTATTTT. It yields the protein CASSVRGTDTQYF.